The rows below give T cell receptor beta chains drawn from one sample of a study of CXCR3-negative and CXCR3-positive naive CD8 T cells. TCRdb re-called the 5' RACE reads and catalogs CDR3 proteins one per entry, DNA excluded. With over 95,000 distinct CDR3 sequences in the sample, the ten largest clones hold about 0.34%. The specimen sequenced was naive CXCR3+ CD8+ T cells from blood. All receptors come from a human donor in good health. Some clones in this sample may be carry-over from other donors' samples. CDR3s include the opening cysteine and the closing phenylalanine or tryptophan.

J,V,CDR3
TRBJ2-1,TRBV29-1,CSVGSGTLGNEQFF
TRBJ2-7,TRBV29-1,CSVVYISSYEQYF
TRBJ2-5,TRBV12-3/TRBV12-4,CASSLPGQPETQYF
TRBJ2-1,TRBV29-1,CSATIIDRSSYNEQFF
TRBJ1-1,TRBV28,CASSLPYRGQSAFF
TRBJ2-7,TRBV12-3/TRBV12-4,CASSPGQPEQYF
TRBJ2-1,TRBV5-1,CASSLVARGGYNEQFF
TRBJ2-5,TRBV6-2/TRBV6-3,CASSYLGQPQETQYF
TRBJ2-7,TRBV20-1,CSANPGILTYEQYF
TRBJ2-2,TRBV20-1,CSGRAAGTGGELFF
TRBJ2-2,TRBV20-1,CSAEGWDQNIANTGELFF
TRBJ2-7,TRBV28,CASSLGANLEQYF
TRBJ1-2,TRBV5-1,CASSPQGKDDGYTF
TRBJ2-1,TRBV7-7,CASSPEGYNEQFF
TRBJ2-1,TRBV28,CASSLVLARDEQFF
TRBJ2-3,TRBV7-2,CASSPDLTDTQYF
TRBJ2-7,TRBV3-1,CASSPRTSGVKYYEQYF
TRBJ2-2,TRBV7-9,CASSLRDSASNTGELFF
TRBJ1-4,TRBV29-1,CSVQNPGGSGEKLFF
TRBJ2-1,TRBV29-1,CSVVGLAVIGEQFF
TRBJ2-1,TRBV6-5,CASNGGSPNNEQFF
TRBJ2-5,TRBV2,CASSEAFVTQETQYF
TRBJ1-1,TRBV6-5,CASSYGPMNTEAFF
TRBJ2-7,TRBV12-3/TRBV12-4,CASSLQGSSYEQYF
TRBJ1-1,TRBV2,CASSEALGTNTEAFF
TRBJ2-3,TRBV28,CASSLLLASGGTSTDTQYF